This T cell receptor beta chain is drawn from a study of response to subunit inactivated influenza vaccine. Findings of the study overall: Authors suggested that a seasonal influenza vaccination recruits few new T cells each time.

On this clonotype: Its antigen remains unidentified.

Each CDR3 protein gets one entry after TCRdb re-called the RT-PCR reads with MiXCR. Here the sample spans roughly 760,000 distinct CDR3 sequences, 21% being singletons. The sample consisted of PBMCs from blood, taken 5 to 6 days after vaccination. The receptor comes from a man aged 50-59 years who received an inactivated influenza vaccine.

CDR3 in amino acids: CATRPLQWGTDTQYF. The CDR3 DNA is TGTGCCACCCGTCCGCTTCAGTGGGGCACAGATACGCAGTATTTT. The V call is TRBV6-1, the J call TRBJ2-3; D remains ambiguous. Trimming took 10 bases from V and 1 from J, leaving 18 bases between them. Germline assignment: CDR1 MNHNS and CDR2 SASEGT. The CDR3 is made up of 15 amino acids.